The 7 T cell receptor beta chains listed next were all sequenced from one sample in a study of OX40 agonist ivuxolimab in advanced cancers. The protocol was immunoSEQ multiplex PCR, while the TCRdb copy is restricted to in-frame clones and leaves out a portion. The sample yields about 60,000 clones, about nine tenths seen once. This specimen consisted of CD4+ or CD8+ T cells sorted from blood, obtained in a trial of the OX40 agonist ivuxolimab. The receptors were gathered from an adult with an advanced solid tumor such as melanoma, head and neck, liver or kidney cancer.

This chain links TRBV5-8 with TRBJ1-1; D is possibly TRBD1 (5 bases). This CDR3 comprises 14 residues. CDR1 is SGHTS and CDR2 is YDEGEE in the germline V gene. V was clipped by 2 bases and J by 0 bases, with 8 bases between them. This CDR3 reads CASSFDSMNTEAFF. DNA of the CDR3: TGTGCCAGCAGCTTTGACAGCATGAACACTGAAGCTTTCTTT.

V and J are TRBV29-1 and TRBJ1-5; D is unclear. Germline V gene lookup returns CDR1 SQVTM and CDR2 ANQGSEA. The CDR3 consists of 14 residues. V was pared by 7 bases and J by 1 base, with 14 bases between. The DNA for the CDR3 is TGCAGCGCCTCCGACCCCATGAGCAATCAGCCCCAGCATTTT. Amino acids: CSASDPMSNQPQHF.

The V gene is TRBV27, the J gene TRBJ2-7, with D maybe TRBD2 (6 bases). Germline loops: CDR1 MNHEY, CDR2 SMNVEV (reference sequence). There are 12 residues in the CDR3. V was cut by 5 bases and J by 12 bases, with 17 bases left in between. Here the CDR3 reads CASSEPGREMYF. The CDR3 nucleotides read TGTGCCAGCAGTGAGCCGGGACGGGAGATGTACTTC.

This chain links TRBV5-4 with TRBJ2-4, with 12 bases identical to TRBD2. This CDR3 region has 15 residues. Germline V gene sequence: CDR1 SGHNT, CDR2 YYREEE (reference sequence). With V trimmed by 0 bases and J by 8 bases, 3 bases remained unmatched. The CDR3, as DNA: TGTGCCAGCAGCTTGGGCCTAGCGGGAGGGGACATTCAGTACTTC. Residues: CASSLGLAGGDIQYF.

The J gene is TRBJ2-7, the V gene TRBV27, with D perhaps TRBD2 (5 bases). Germline V CDR1 and CDR2: MNHEY, SMNVEV (reference sequence). Trimming removed 3 bases from V and 5 bases from J, with 11 bases in between. The CDR3 consists of 13 residues. CDR3 loop: CASSLGPGNEQYF. DNA for the CDR3: TGTGCCAGCAGTTTGGGCCCGGGGAACGAGCAGTACTTC.

A few counts support this clone. The chain is built from TRBV27 and TRBJ2-2; D is ambiguous. This CDR3 region has 11 residues. V dropped 3 bases and J dropped 6 bases, with 2 bases sitting between them. Germline V lookup: CDR1 MNHEY, CDR2 SMNVEV (reference sequence). CDR3 residues: CASSFSGELFF. CDR3 DNA: TGTGCCAGCAGTTTTTCCGGGGAGCTGTTTTTT.

The gene calls are TRBV28 and TRBJ1-1; D not resolved. V was clipped by 2 bases and J by 0 bases, with 13 bases between them. This CDR3 is built from 16 residues. The germline gives CDR1 MDHEN, CDR2 SYDVKM. The CDR3 bases are TGTGCCAGCAGTTTACTCGGATTGGACCTGAACACTGAAGCTTTCTTT. As protein: CASSLLGLDLNTEAFF.